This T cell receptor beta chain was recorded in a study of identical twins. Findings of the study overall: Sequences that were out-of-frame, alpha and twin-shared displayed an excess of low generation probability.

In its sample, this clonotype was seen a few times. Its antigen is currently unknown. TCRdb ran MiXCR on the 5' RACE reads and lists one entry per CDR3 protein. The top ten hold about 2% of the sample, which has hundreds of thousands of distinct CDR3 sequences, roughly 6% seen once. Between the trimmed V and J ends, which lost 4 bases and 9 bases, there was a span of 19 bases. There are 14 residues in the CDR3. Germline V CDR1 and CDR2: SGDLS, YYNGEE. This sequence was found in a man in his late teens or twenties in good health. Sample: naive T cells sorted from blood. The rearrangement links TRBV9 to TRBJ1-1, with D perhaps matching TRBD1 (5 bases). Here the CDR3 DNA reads TGTGCCAGCAGCATCGGGACCGCTAATCCTCAAGCTTTCTTT. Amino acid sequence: CASSIGTANPQAFF.